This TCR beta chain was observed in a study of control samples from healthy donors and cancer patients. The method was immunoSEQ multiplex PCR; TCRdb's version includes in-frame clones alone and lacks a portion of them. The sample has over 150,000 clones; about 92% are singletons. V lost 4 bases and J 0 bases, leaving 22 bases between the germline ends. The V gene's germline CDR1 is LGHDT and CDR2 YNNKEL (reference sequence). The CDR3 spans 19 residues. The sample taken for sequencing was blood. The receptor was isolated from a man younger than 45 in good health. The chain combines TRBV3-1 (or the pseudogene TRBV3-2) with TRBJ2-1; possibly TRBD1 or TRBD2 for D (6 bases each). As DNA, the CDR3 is TGTGCCAGCAGCCTCCACCCCGAGATCTCGGGGGCCTCCTACAATGAGCAGTTCTTC. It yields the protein CASSLHPEISGASYNEQFF.